Included here is one T cell receptor beta chain sequence, with context. No antigen is known for it. One base away there is no much larger clone; base qualities are not given. This entry comes from a study of blood T cells in healthy people across ages (dated by TCRdb to the mid-2010s). About the investigation overall: Template switching captured roughly one uniquely barcoded TCR beta cDNA molecule per two T cells in model experiments. Two additional independent replicas of 1 million unique cDNA reads from the same blood draw were analyzed for two donors (one aged 18 to 30 and one aged 80 or older). The donors were split into four age groups: young (average about 16 years), middle-aged (more than 35), aged (about 56) and long-lived (roughly 88). To avoid experimental bias, donors of different ages were spread randomly across the sequencing lanes. To track age-related changes in TCR beta repertoire diversity, the study relied on deep sequencing normalized with unique cDNA molecular identifiers.

Donors were 35 to 40 systemically healthy Caucasian individuals from Russia aged roughly 6 to 100 years. Each donor gave roughly 9 milliliters of peripheral blood, drawn into EDTA-treated Vacutainer tubes. Ficoll-Paque density-gradient centrifugation was used to isolate PBMCs, with at least 6 million per sample. Total RNA was extracted from PBMCs with Trizol reagent, with at least 5.5 micrograms obtained per sample. Naive CD45RAhigh/CD27high T cell percentages were measured by flow cytometry on a PBMC aliquot from every donor. General findings and caveats noted by the study authors: As age increased, observed TCR beta diversity per million T cells dropped in a roughly linear way, and a significant reduction was already evident by age 40. Conclusive comparison of naive and antigen-experienced compartments was prevented by the profiling of bulk unsorted PBMCs. Estimates of total diversity based on one million sequenced T cells were regarded as lower bounds and as underestimates. Compared with the aged group, the long-lived group had more naive CD4+ T cells, fewer expanded clones and increased TCR diversity, suggesting age selection. Donor CMV infection status was unknown, potentially confounding age-related changes in expanded clonotypes. A strong correlation was found between observed TCR beta diversity and the percentage of naive T cells measured by flow cytometry.

Trimming removed 2 bases from V and 3 bases from J; the gene matches leave 9 bases unexplained. Reading the germline V gene gives CDR1 SGHRS and CDR2 YFSETQ. Including cysteine and phenylalanine, the CDR3 has 16 amino acids. Only the CDR3 DNA stays, 48 bases, in frame from base 1. Library prep was done by 5' RACE. Sequencing used an Illumina HiSeq 2500. A second about 7 to 12 cycle PCR used a sample-barcoded 5' primer and a J-beta primer mix. A template-switch 5' adaptor carrying 12 random nucleotides introduced a unique molecular identifier onto each TCR beta cDNA molecule. Each sample yielded at least 2.5 million CDR3-containing paired-end reads. First-strand cDNA was synthesized from all RNA with the Mint cDNA synthesis kit, primed by a TRBC-specific oligonucleotide. All cDNA was treated with uracil-DNA glycosylase and then went through a first 18-cycle PCR with the universal primers M1SS and BC2_uni_R. Processing in the source paper ran as follows. For normalization, 1 million high-quality reads were randomly selected from each sample, with every read carrying a distinct molecular identifier. Reads with shared molecular identifiers were discarded instead of being binned into consensus sequences. MiTCR, run with a Q25 quality threshold and the strictest error-elimination algorithm, handled CDR3 identification, clonotype clustering and error correction. A nonparametric unseen species model using Euler transformation provided a lower-bound estimate of total TCR beta diversity. TCRdb's own reprocessing of the public reads used fastp at Q25 and MiXCR and kept productive beta chains. Each CDR3 protein gets just one entry, which takes the most common genes and DNA from the rows behind it. TCRdb, rather than the study authors, made the V and J calls. A total of some 670,000 distinct CDR3 sequences appear in this sample, approximately 52% of them only once. In total, the top ten clones hold roughly 13% of the sample.

Sequences were obtained from blood. Recombination joined TRBV5-1 with TRBJ2-7, with 9 junctional bases fitting TRBD1. The clonotype comes from a woman older than 75 in good health. In nucleotides, the sequence is TGCGCCAGCAGCTTCGTCGGACAGGGGCGTATCTACGAGCAGTACTTC. This is translated as CASSFVGQGRIYEQYF.